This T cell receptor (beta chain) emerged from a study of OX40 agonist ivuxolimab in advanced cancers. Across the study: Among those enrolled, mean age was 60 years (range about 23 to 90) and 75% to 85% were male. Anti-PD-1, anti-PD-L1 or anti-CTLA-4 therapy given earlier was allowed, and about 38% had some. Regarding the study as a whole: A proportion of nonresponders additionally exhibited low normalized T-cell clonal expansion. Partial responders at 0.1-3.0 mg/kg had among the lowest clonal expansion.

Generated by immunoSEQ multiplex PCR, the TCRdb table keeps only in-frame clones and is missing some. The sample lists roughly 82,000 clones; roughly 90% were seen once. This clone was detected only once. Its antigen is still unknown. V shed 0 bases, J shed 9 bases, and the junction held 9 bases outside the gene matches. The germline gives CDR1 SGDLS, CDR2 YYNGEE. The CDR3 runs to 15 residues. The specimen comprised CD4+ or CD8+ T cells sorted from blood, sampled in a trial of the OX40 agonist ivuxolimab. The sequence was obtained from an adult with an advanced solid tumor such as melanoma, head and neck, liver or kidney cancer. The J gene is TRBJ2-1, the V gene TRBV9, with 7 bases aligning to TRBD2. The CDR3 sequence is CASSVVGGAYGEQFF. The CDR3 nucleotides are TGTGCCAGCAGCGTAGTGGGAGGGGCGTATGGTGAGCAGTTCTTC. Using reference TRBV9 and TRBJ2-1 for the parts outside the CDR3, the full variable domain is DSGVTQTPKHLITATGQRVTLRCSPRSGDLSVYWYQQSLDQGLQFLIQYYNGEERAKGNILERFSAQQFPDLHSELNLSSLELGDSALYFCASSVVGGAYGEQFFGPGTRLTVL.